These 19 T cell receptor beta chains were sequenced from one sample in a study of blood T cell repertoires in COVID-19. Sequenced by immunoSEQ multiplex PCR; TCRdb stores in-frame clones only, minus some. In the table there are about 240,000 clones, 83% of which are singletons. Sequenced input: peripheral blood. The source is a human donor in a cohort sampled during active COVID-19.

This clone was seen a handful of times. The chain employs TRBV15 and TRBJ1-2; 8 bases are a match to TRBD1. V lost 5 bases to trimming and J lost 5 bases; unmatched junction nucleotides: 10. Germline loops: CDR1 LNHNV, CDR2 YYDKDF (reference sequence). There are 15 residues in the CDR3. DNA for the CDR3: TGTGCCACCAGCGGGGTCAGGGGGCGAACTTATGGCTACACCTTC. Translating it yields CATSGVRGRTYGYTF.

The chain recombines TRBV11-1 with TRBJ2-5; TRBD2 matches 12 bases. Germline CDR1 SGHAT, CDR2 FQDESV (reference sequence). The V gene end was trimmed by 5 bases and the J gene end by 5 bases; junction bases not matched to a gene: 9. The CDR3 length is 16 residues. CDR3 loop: CASSATSGGPLETQYF. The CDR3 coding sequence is TGTGCCAGCAGCGCTACTAGCGGGGGGCCTTTGGAGACCCAGTACTTC. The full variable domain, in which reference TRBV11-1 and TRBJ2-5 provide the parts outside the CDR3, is EAEVAQSPRYKITEKSQAVAFWCDPISGHATLYWYRQILGQGPELLVQFQDESVVDDSQLPKDRFSAERLKGVDSTLKIQPAELGDSAMYLCASSATSGGPLETQYFGPGTRLLVL.

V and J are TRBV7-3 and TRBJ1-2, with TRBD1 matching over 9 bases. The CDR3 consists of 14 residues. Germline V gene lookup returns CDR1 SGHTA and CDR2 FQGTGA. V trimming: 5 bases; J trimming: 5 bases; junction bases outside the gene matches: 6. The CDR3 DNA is TGTGCCAGCAGCCCGACAGGGGGGAATTATGGCTACACCTTC. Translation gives CASSPTGGNYGYTF. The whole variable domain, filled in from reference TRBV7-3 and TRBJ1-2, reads GAGVSQTPSNKVTEKGKYVELRCDPISGHTALYWYRQSLGQGPEFLIYFQGTGAADDSGLPNDRFFAVRPEGSVSTLKIQRTERGDSAVYLCASSPTGGNYGYTFGSGTRLTVV.

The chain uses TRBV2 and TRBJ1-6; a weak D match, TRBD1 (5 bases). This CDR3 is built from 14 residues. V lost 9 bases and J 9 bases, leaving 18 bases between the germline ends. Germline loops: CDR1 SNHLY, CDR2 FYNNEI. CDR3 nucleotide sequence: TGTGCCAGAAAGGCCCCAGGGATGGTTTCACCCCTCCACTTT. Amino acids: CARKAPGMVSPLHF.

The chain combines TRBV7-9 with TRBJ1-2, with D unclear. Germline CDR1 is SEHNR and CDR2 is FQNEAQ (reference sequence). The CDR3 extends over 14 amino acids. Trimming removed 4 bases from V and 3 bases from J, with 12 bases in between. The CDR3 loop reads CASSSDSRDYGYTF. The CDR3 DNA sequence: TGTGCCAGCAGCTCGGATTCGCGGGACTATGGCTACACCTTC. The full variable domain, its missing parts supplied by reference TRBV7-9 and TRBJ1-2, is DTGVSQNPRHKITKRGQNVTFRCDPISEHNRLYWYRQTLGQGPEFLTYFQNEAQLEKSRLLSDRFSAERPKGSFSTLEIQRTEQGDSAMYLCASSSDSRDYGYTFGSGTRLTVV.

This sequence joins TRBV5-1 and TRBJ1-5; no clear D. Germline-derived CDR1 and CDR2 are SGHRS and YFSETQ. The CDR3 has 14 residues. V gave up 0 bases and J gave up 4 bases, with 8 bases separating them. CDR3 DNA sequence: TGCGCCAGCAGCTTGGGGTTAGTTAATCAGCCCCAGCATTTT. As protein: CASSLGLVNQPQHF.

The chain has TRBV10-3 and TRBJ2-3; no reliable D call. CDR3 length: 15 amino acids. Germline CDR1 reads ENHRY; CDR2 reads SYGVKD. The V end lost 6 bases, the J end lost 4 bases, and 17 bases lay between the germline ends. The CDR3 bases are TGTGCCATCAGGAGAGAATCGGTGGGCGCAGATACGCAGTATTTT. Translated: CAIRRESVGADTQYF.

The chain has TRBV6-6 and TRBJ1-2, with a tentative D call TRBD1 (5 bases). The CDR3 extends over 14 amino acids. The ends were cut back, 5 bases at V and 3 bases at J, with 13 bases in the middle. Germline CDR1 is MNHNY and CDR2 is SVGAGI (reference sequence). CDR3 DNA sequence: TGTGCCAGCAGTCGATCTGGACAAGACTATGGCTACACCTTC. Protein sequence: CASSRSGQDYGYTF.

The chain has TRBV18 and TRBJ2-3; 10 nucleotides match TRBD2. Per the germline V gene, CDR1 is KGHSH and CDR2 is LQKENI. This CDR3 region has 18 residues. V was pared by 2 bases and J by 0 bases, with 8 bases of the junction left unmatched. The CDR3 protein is CASSPFDLTSGSTDTQYF. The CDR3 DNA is TGTGCCAGCTCACCATTTGACTTGACTAGCGGGAGCACAGATACGCAGTATTTT.

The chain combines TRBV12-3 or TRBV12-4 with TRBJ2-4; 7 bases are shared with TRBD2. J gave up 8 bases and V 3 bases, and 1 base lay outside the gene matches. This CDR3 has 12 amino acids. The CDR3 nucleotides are TGTGCCAGCAGTTTTGGGGGGGACATTCAGTACTTC. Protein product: CASSFGGDIQYF.

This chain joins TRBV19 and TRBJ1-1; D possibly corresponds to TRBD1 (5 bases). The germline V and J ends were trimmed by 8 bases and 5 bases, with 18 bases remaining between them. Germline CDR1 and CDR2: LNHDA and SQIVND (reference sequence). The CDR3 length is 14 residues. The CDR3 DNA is TGTGCCAGTCTTTACTCAGGGTTGGCGACTGAAGCTTTCTTT. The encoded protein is CASLYSGLATEAFF.

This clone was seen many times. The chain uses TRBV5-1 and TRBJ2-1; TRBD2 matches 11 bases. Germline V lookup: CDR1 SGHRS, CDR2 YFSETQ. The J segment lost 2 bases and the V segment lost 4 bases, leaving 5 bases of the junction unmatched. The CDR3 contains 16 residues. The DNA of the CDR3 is TGCGCCAGCAGCCCCCCACTAGCGGGAGCCTACAATGAGCAGTTCTTC. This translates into CASSPPLAGAYNEQFF. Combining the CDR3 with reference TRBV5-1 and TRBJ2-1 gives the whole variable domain KAGVTQTPRYLIKTRGQQVTLSCSPISGHRSVSWYQQTPGQGLQFLFEYFSETQRNKGNFPGRFSGRQFSNSRSEMNVSTLELGDSALYLCASSPPLAGAYNEQFFGPGTRLTVL.

DNA for the CDR3: TGTGCCAGCAGCACCCCGGGTGCAACTAATGAAAAACTGTTTTTT. This gives the protein CASSTPGATNEKLFF. The chain recombines TRBV25-1 with TRBJ1-4; D gene uncertain. Germline values: CDR1 MGHDK, CDR2 SYGVNS. V was shortened by 6 bases and J by 0 bases, with 11 bases between the two germline ends. The CDR3 spans 15 residues.

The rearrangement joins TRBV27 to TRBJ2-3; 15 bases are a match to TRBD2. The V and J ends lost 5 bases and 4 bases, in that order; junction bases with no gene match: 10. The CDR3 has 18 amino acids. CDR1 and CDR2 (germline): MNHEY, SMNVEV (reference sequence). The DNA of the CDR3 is TGTGCCAGCAGTCCATATACCGGGACTAGCGGGAGGTCAGATACGCAGTATTTT. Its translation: CASSPYTGTSGRSDTQYF.

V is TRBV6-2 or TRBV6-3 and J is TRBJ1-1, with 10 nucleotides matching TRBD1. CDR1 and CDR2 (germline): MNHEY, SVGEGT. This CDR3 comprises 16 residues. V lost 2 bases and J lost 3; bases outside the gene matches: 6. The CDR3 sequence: CASSYETGGVDTEAFF. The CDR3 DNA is TGTGCCAGCAGTTACGAGACAGGGGGCGTTGACACTGAAGCTTTCTTT.

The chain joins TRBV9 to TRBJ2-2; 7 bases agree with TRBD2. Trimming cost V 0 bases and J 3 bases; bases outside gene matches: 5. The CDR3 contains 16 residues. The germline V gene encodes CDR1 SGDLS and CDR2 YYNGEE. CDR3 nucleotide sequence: TGTGCCAGCAGCGTAGCGGGCGGGGGTTACACCGGGGAGCTGTTTTTT. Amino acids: CASSVAGGGYTGELFF.

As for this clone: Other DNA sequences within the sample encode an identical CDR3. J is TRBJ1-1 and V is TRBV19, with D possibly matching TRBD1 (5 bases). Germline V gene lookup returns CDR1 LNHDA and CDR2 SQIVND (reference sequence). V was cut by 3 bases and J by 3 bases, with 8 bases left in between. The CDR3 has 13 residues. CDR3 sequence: CASSIARDTEAFF. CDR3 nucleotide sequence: TGTGCCAGTAGTATCGCCAGGGACACTGAAGCTTTCTTT.

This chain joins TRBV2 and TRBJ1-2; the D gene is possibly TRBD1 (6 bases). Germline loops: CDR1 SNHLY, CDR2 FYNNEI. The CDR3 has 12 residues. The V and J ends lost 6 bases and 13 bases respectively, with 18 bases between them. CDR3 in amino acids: CASRLQQGHLTF. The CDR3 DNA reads TGTGCCAGCAGGCTCCAACAGGGACATCTCACCTTC.

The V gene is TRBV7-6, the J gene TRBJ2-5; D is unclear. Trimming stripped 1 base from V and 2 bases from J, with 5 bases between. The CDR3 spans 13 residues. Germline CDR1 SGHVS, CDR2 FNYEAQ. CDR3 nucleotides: TGTGCCAGCAGCTTAGGCCAGCAAGAGACCCAGTACTTC. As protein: CASSLGQQETQYF.